The 10 T cell receptor beta chains presented below share a single source sample, sequenced in a study of post-analysis software for immune sequencing data (dated by TCRdb to between 2014 and 2016). Broader findings and caveats from the paper: Roughly 5 TRBV segments, including TRBV5-6, TRBV5-1 and TRBV20-1, were significantly more frequent in patients than controls.

The method behind the library was PCR. The listed sequencing device is Illumina HiSeq 2500. Unique molecular identifiers were incorporated into TCR beta cDNA libraries to reduce PCR and sequencing biases. Using fastp trimming at Q25 and MiXCR clonotype assembly, TCRdb reanalyzed the public sequencing data and kept in-frame beta chains. Rows with one shared CDR3 protein collapse into an entry with the most common genes and DNA. The sample table contains 750,000 to 950,000 distinct CDR3 sequences; only one count was recorded for roughly 50% of them. The leading ten clones occupy roughly 4.4% of the sample. Antigens for these TCRs are unknown. Sequenced material: blood. These receptors all come from a girl aged 10 to 17 with multiple sclerosis.

As DNA, the CDR3 is TGCAGCGTTGGACCCAAGGGCGGGATAGGCGAGCAGTACTTC. As protein: CSVGPKGGIGEQYF. The gene calls are TRBV29-1 and TRBJ2-7; weak D call: TRBD2 (6 bases). Germline V gene data show CDR1 as SQVTM and CDR2 as ANQGSEA. The CDR3 runs 14 residues. V lost 4 bases and J lost 6, with 19 bases in between.

The chain recombines TRBV7-9 with TRBJ2-1; D is uncertain. The CDR3 runs 10 residues. Germline assignment: CDR1 SEHNR and CDR2 FQNEAQ (reference sequence). Trimming removed 11 bases at V and 5 bases at J, with 7 bases between. CDR3 protein: CAGRNNEQFF. CDR3 nucleotides: TGTGCCGGCCGCAACAATGAGCAGTTCTTC. The full variable domain, completed using reference TRBV7-9 and TRBJ2-1, is DTGVSQNPRHKITKRGQNVTFRCDPISEHNRLYWYRQTLGQGPEFLTYFQNEAQLEKSRLLSDRFSAERPKGSFSTLEIQRTEQGDSAMYLCAGRNNEQFFGPGTRLTVL.

The chain has TRBV5-1 and TRBJ2-3, with D perhaps matching TRBD1 (6 bases). The CDR3 is 14 amino acids. The V end lost 0 bases, the J end lost 5 bases, and 10 bases lay between the germline ends. Per the germline V gene, CDR1 is SGHRS and CDR2 is YFSETQ. The CDR3 DNA reads as TGCGCCAGCAGCTTGGACAGGGCGGGAGATACGCAGTATTTT. Residues: CASSLDRAGDTQYF.

For this clonotype: One junction end disagrees with the germline gene, perhaps due to a read error. The J gene is TRBJ2-5, the V gene TRBV5-6; unclear D gene. The CDR3 length is 15 residues. Looked up from germline, CDR1 is SGHDT and CDR2 is YYEEEE. The CDR3 spells CAGSRLKVFQETQYF. The CDR3 bases are TGTGCCGGCAGCCGACTGAAAGTCTTTCAAGAGACCCAGTACTTC.

The V call is TRBV15, the J call TRBJ2-1; D may be TRBD2 (5 bases). The CDR3 sequence is 14 residues long. V was trimmed by 7 bases and J by 5 bases, leaving 15 bases between them. Germline V gene lookup returns CDR1 LNHNV and CDR2 YYDKDF (reference sequence). The CDR3 DNA follows: TGTGCCACCACCCCAGAGGAGCGGAACAATGAGCAGTTCTTC. Protein sequence: CATTPEERNNEQFF.

This clonotype was counted between two and nine times. The V call is TRBV6-5, the J call TRBJ1-2; D is undetermined. Between the trimmed V and J ends, which lost 6 bases and 3 bases, there was a span of 14 bases. Germline V gene sequence: CDR1 MNHEY, CDR2 SVGAGI. This CDR3 spans 14 amino acids. CDR3 protein: CASSPQPNYYGYTF. The CDR3 DNA sequence: TGTGCCAGCAGCCCTCAACCGAACTACTATGGCTACACCTTC.

This clonotype was observed a few times. This chain uses TRBV20-1 with TRBJ2-3; the D gene is possibly TRBD2 (5 bases). V lost 8 bases, J lost 3 bases, and 15 bases lay in between. Germline CDR1 and CDR2: DFQATT and SNEGSKA (reference sequence). The CDR3 runs to 13 residues. The DNA for the CDR3 is TGCAGTTGGGGTAGGCGAGGGACAGATACGCAGTATTTT. It is translated as CSWGRRGTDTQYF.

The chain carries TRBV5-1 and TRBJ1-2; D perhaps matches TRBD1 (6 bases). Deletions cut 0 bases from V and 4 bases from J, with 13 bases between. CDR1 and CDR2 from the germline V gene are SGHRS and YFSETQ. The CDR3 extends over 15 amino acids. The CDR3 is CASSLEGGTSYGYTF. The CDR3 nucleotides read TGCGCCAGCAGCTTGGAGGGGGGGACATCCTATGGCTACACCTTC.

This rearrangement joins TRBV19 to TRBJ2-3; 9 nucleotides match TRBD2. The trim removed 4 bases at V and 5 bases at J, leaving 16 bases unmatched. The CDR3 loop spans 18 amino acids. Germline-derived CDR1 and CDR2 are LNHDA and SQIVND (reference sequence). The CDR3 bases are TGTGCCAGTAGTAGAACCCCTGCTAGCGGGATCGATGGAGATACGCAGTATTTT. It codes for CASSRTPASGIDGDTQYF.

The rearrangement uses TRBV7-3 and TRBJ2-1; a weak D match, TRBD2 (5 bases). V was cut by 0 bases and J by 7 bases, with 7 bases left in between. The germline gives CDR1 SGHTA, CDR2 FQGTGA. The CDR3 is 13 residues long. The CDR3 loop reads CASSLTPGNEQFF. The CDR3 DNA reads as TGTGCCAGCAGCTTAACCCCGGGGAATGAGCAGTTCTTC. The variable domain in full, completed from reference TRBV7-3 and TRBJ2-1, reads GAGVSQTPSNKVTEKGKYVELRCDPISGHTALYWYRQSLGQGPEFLIYFQGTGAADDSGLPNDRFFAVRPEGSVSTLKIQRTERGDSAVYLCASSLTPGNEQFFGPGTRLTVL.